This is a list of T cell receptor beta chains from one sample in a study of shared clonotypes between healthy human individuals. TCRdb's table, derived via immunoSEQ multiplex PCR, lists solely in-frame clones and lacks some. The sample holds about 2.1 million clones, 85% to 95% seen once. The specimen sequenced was naive CD8+ T cells from PBMCs. The receptors stem from a man between 18 and 35 years old in good health. Some clones in this sample may be carry-over from other donors' samples. The CDR3 runs from the conserved cysteine through the conserved F or W. A D gene is named only where the DNA matches it firmly. A clone size is listed for some rows: how often the clone was seen (once, few, many), or a class if it is expanded.

D gene,V gene,clone size,J gene,CDR3 DNA,CDR3 protein
TRBD1,TRBV11-3,NA,TRBJ1-1,TGTGCCAGCAGCCCCTCCGGGACAGGGAACACTGAAGCTTTCTTT,CASSPSGTGNTEAFF
NA,TRBV29-1,NA,TRBJ1-4,TGCAGCGTTGAACAGGAAGATAATGAAAAACTGTTTTTT,CSVEQEDNEKLFF
NA,TRBV28,NA,TRBJ2-6,TGTGCCAGCAGTTTATCGAGTTTCGGGGCCAACGTCCTGACTTTC,CASSLSSFGANVLTF
TRBD2,TRBV28,NA,TRBJ2-2,TGTGCCAGCAGTTTGTTTGGTACTAGCGGGCTTCCGGCGGGCACCGGGGAGCTGTTTTTT,CASSLFGTSGLPAGTGELFF
NA,TRBV20-1,NA,TRBJ2-4,TGCAGTGCTAGGCGCGAAAACATTCAGTACTTC,CSARRENIQYF
NA,TRBV29-1,NA,TRBJ2-4,TGCAGCGTTGCCTCAGGGGGGGCAACGGGACCCAAAAACATTCAGTACTTC,CSVASGGATGPKNIQYF
TRBD2,TRBV7-3,NA,TRBJ2-1,TGTGCCAGCAGCGACCGACTAGCGGGGGCCCAGGAGCAGTTCTTC,CASSDRLAGAQEQFF
NA,TRBV29-1,NA,TRBJ1-2,TGCAGCGCTAGAGACGTGGCTAACTATGGCTACACCTTC,CSARDVANYGYTF
NA,TRBV10-1,NA,TRBJ1-3,TGCGCCAGCAGCGACGGCCCTGGAAACACCATATATTTT,CASSDGPGNTIYF
NA,TRBV19,NA,TRBJ2-5,TGTGCCAGTAGTTCCCGGGACTGGATGTCGACCCAGTACTTC,CASSSRDWMSTQYF
TRBD1,TRBV5-4,NA,TRBJ2-7,TGTGCCAGCAGCATTCAGACAGGGAGTTCCGAGCAGTACTTC,CASSIQTGSSEQYF
NA,TRBV11-2,NA,TRBJ2-7,TGTGCCAGCAGCTTAGAGGATACCTACGAGCAGTACTTC,CASSLEDTYEQYF
TRBD1,TRBV10-3,NA,TRBJ1-2,TGTGCCATCACCCCAGGGACAGGGAACTTCTATGGCTACACCTTC,CAITPGTGNFYGYTF
NA,TRBV28,NA,TRBJ2-1,TGTGCCAGCAAACAAGCGCTCCGCGGGGAGCAGTTCTTC,CASKQALRGEQFF
NA,TRBV27,NA,TRBJ2-7,TGTGCCAGCAGTTTATTAGGGGGAACCTTGGGATCCTACGAGCAGTACTTC,CASSLLGGTLGSYEQYF
NA,TRBV7-9,NA,TRBJ1-5,TGTGCCAGCAGCCGCAAAGGAGTCAATCAGCCCCAGCATTTT,CASSRKGVNQPQHF
NA,TRBV28,NA,TRBJ2-1,TGTGCCAGCAGAGTCGACAATGAGCAGTTCTTC,CASRVDNEQFF
NA,TRBV6-1,NA,TRBJ1-2,TGTGCCAGCAGTGAAGCTCGGTCCGTGTTCCATGGCTACACCTTC,CASSEARSVFHGYTF
NA,TRBV28,NA,TRBJ2-7,TGTGCCAGCAGGGAACTCAGGGAAAGCGACGAGCAGTACTTC,CASRELRESDEQYF
NA,TRBV10-3,NA,TRBJ2-7,TGTGCCATCAGTCCGGGACCCTACTCCTACGAGCAGTACTTC,CAISPGPYSYEQYF
NA,TRBV13,NA,TRBJ2-7,TGTGCCAGCAGCTTTGAGTTAGGCTACGAGCAGTACTTC,CASSFELGYEQYF
NA,TRBV7-6,NA,TRBJ2-5,TGTGCCAGCAGCTCCGACAGACAAGAGACCCAGTACTTC,CASSSDRQETQYF
NA,TRBV27,NA,TRBJ2-1,TGTGCCAGCAGTTTAGGGCAGATCAATGAGCAGTTCTTC,CASSLGQINEQFF
NA,TRBV6-5,once,TRBJ1-2,TGTGCCAGCACCCCGGGGGGAGGGATGGATGGCTACACCTTC,CASTPGGGMDGYTF
NA,TRBV19,NA,TRBJ2-4,TGTGCCAGTAGACTCAATCAGGCGGTGTCCAAAAACATTCAGTACTTC,CASRLNQAVSKNIQYF
TRBD2,TRBV7-9,NA,TRBJ2-7,TGTGCCAGCAGCACAGACCAAGCGGGAGCCTCCTACGAGCAGTACTTC,CASSTDQAGASYEQYF
TRBD1,TRBV7-9,NA,TRBJ2-1,TGTGCCAGCAGCTCCCTTGGGACAGGGGGATACAATGAGCAGTTCTTC,CASSSLGTGGYNEQFF
TRBD2,TRBV15,NA,TRBJ2-7,TGTGCCACCAGCAGACCAACTCTGGCGCGAGCGGGAGGCTACGAGCAGTACTTC,CATSRPTLARAGGYEQYF
TRBD1,TRBV7-9,NA,TRBJ2-1,TGTGCCAGCAGCTACACCCGGGACAGTGAATTATTCTTC,CASSYTRDSELFF
NA,TRBV28,NA,TRBJ2-7,TGTGCCAGCAGTTTACTTGTCACTAGGGCGGTCGAGCAGTACTTC,CASSLLVTRAVEQYF
NA,TRBV19,NA,TRBJ1-5,TGTGCCAGTAGTTTCAGGGGATCCAGCCAGCCCCAGCATTTT,CASSFRGSSQPQHF
NA,TRBV27,NA,TRBJ2-7,TGTGCCAGCAGTTTATTAGGCAGTGGAGGGGTTTTCGACGAGCAGTACTTC,CASSLLGSGGVFDEQYF
NA,TRBV29-1,NA,TRBJ1-2,TGCAGCGTTGAAGCTGGGGGCGGCTATGGCTACACCTTC,CSVEAGGGYGYTF
NA,TRBV6-5,NA,TRBJ1-2,TGTGCCAGCAGTTACTCGATGGGGGAAGGCTACACCTTC,CASSYSMGEGYTF
NA,TRBV13,once,TRBJ2-1,TGTGCCAGCAGTAGCGCGGAGCGCCCCTACAATGAGCAGTTCTTC,CASSSAERPYNEQFF
NA,TRBV14,NA,TRBJ2-2,TGTGCCAGCAGCCAAGATGCAGGGGCGCAAGCCGGGGAGCTGTTTTTT,CASSQDAGAQAGELFF
NA,TRBV19,few,TRBJ1-1,TGTGCCAGTAGGGCCGGACGGCCAGAAGCTTTCTTT,CASRAGRPEAFF
NA,TRBV9,NA,TRBJ2-2,TGTGCCAGCAGCGCGAGGGAGGCCGGGGAGCTGTTTTTT,CASSAREAGELFF
TRBD1,TRBV9,NA,TRBJ2-2,TGTGCCAGCAGCGTAGCCGGGACAGGGTCAGGCGGGGAGCTGTTTTTT,CASSVAGTGSGGELFF
NA,TRBV9,NA,TRBJ2-1,TGTGCCAGCAGCGTTGGATCGGATAAGCAGTTCTTC,CASSVGSDKQFF
NA,TRBV5-6,NA,TRBJ2-7,TGTGCCAGCAGCTTGGGTGGCGTCGGACAATGGTACGAGCAGTACTTC,CASSLGGVGQWYEQYF
TRBD2,TRBV5-6,NA,TRBJ2-7,TGTGCCAGCAGCCTCAGCGGGAGGGCCTACGAGCAGTACTTC,CASSLSGRAYEQYF